Included here is one T cell receptor (beta chain) sequence, with context. Its cognate antigen is unknown. With 6 bases removed from V and 8 bases from J, the gap between germline ends came to 17 bases. CDR3 length: 15 residues. In germline, CDR1 is ENHRY, CDR2 SYGVKD. The data are from a study of T cell repertoires in cytomegalovirus infection. Study summary: Public TCR beta signatures provided an indication of both CMV infection and a matching HLA type. Study-wide results and caveats: CMV-specific TCR beta clonotypes restricted by HLA-C were the ones dominating the ex vivo response. Identification of carriers of CMV plus the relevant HLA was achieved through cumulative public TCR beta family frequency.

TCRdb redid the calling of the reads with MiXCR, one entry per CDR3 protein. The data contain approximately 1,000,000 distinct CDR3 sequences, 30% to 40% of them singletons. This sequence originates from a human donor in good health (CMV status not recorded). Some clones in this sample may be carry-over from other donors' samples. This rearrangement joins TRBV10-3 to TRBJ1-6; D uncertain. The sample was cultured CD8+ T cells from PBMCs, taken from culture after CMV antigen stimulation. CDR3 region: CAISSGEVVHSPLHF. DNA for the CDR3: TGTGCCATCAGCTCCGGGGAAGTCGTTCATTCACCCCTCCACTTT.